A single sample gave rise to the 13 T cell receptor beta chains below, sequenced in a study of STAT5B mutations in CD4+ large granular lymphocyte leukemia. Some clones are missing from TCRdb's copy, which holds only in-frame ones; the method was immunoSEQ multiplex PCR. The data hold 40,000 to 45,000 clones, with approximately 80% observed a single time. The sample was CD4+ T cells from blood buffy coats. The origin of the receptors is a human donor in good health.

The V and J genes are TRBV5-1 and TRBJ2-5; weak D call: TRBD1 (6 bases). CDR1 and CDR2 from the germline V gene are SGHRS and YFSETQ. There are 13 residues in the CDR3. Between the trimmed V and J ends, which lost 0 bases and 4 bases, there was a span of 7 bases. The CDR3 coding sequence is TGCGCCAGCAGCTTGGCCAGGGGAGAGACCCAGTACTTC. This translates into CASSLARGETQYF.

This chain joins TRBV12-5 and TRBJ1-5; 7 bases map to TRBD1. CDR1 and CDR2 (germline): LGHNT, FRNRAP. This CDR3 region has 14 residues. The V segment lost 5 bases and the J segment 7 bases; nucleotides outside the gene matches: 8. CDR3 in DNA: TGTGCTAGTGGTACACCGGGACAGTTACAGCCCCAGCATTTT. Translating it yields CASGTPGQLQPQHF.

This clone was seen only a few times. The gene calls are TRBV28 and TRBJ1-1; no clear D gene. Germline-derived CDR1 and CDR2 are MDHEN and SYDVKM. The V and J ends lost 3 bases and 7 bases respectively, with 15 bases between them. CDR3 length: 14 residues. In DNA form, the CDR3 reads TGTGCCAGCAGTTTGGGGTCTGGATTTAGTGAAGCTTTCTTT. Protein product: CASSLGSGFSEAFF. The whole variable domain, filled in from reference TRBV28 and TRBJ1-1, reads DVKVTQSSRYLVKRTGEKVFLECVQDMDHENMFWYRQDPGLGLRLIYFSYDVKMKEKGDIPEGYSVSREKKERFSLILESASTNQTSMYLCASSLGSGFSEAFFGQGTRLTVV.

This sequence joins TRBV14 and TRBJ2-3; D is undetermined. V lost 11 bases and J lost 2, with 26 bases in between. The CDR3 spans 17 residues. In germline, CDR1 is SGHDN, CDR2 FVKESK. CDR3 amino acids: CASSPWGKGEYTDTQYF. DNA of the CDR3: TGTGCCTCCTCCCCATGGGGAAAAGGCGAGTACACAGATACGCAGTATTTT.

The chain couples TRBV5-8 to TRBJ1-2; TRBD1 matches 7 bases. The CDR3 contains 15 residues. Germline V gene sequence: CDR1 SGHTS, CDR2 YDEGEE. The ends lost 4 bases at V and 6 bases at J; junction bases unmatched: 12. CDR3 residues: CASSVDRVRIDGYTF. Here the CDR3 DNA reads TGTGCCAGCAGCGTTGACAGGGTTCGAATCGATGGCTACACCTTC.

The chain carries TRBV7-2 and TRBJ1-4, with a possible D match to TRBD1 (5 bases). V was trimmed by 2 bases and J by 5 bases, leaving 15 bases between them. The CDR3 consists of 16 residues. The V gene's germline CDR1 is SGHTA and CDR2 FQGNSA. In DNA form, the CDR3 reads TGTGCCAGCAGCTTATCGATGGGGCGGACGAATGAAAAACTGTTTTTT. It is translated as CASSLSMGRTNEKLFF.

The V gene is TRBV6-1, the J gene TRBJ1-3; no firm D call. The length of the CDR3 is 15 residues. CDR1 MNHNS and CDR2 SASEGT come from the germline V gene. Trimming took 4 bases from V and 0 from J, leaving 10 bases between them. The CDR3 sequence: CASSVEGSSGNTIYF. In DNA form, the CDR3 reads TGTGCCAGCAGTGTGGAAGGATCCTCTGGAAACACCATATATTTT.

The chain is built from TRBV7-2 and TRBJ2-5; 11 bases align to TRBD2. The junction had 13 bases not matched to a gene; V was cut back by 5 bases and J by 5 bases. CDR1 is SGHTA and CDR2 is FQGNSA in the germline V gene. The CDR3 consists of 17 residues. The CDR3 protein is CASSHTLAGGPLETQYF. CDR3 in DNA: TGTGCCAGCAGCCATACATTAGCGGGAGGGCCTCTGGAGACCCAGTACTTC. Supplemented by reference TRBV7-2 and TRBJ2-5, the full variable domain reads GAGVSQSPSNKVTEKGKDVELRCDPISGHTALYWYRQSLGQGLEFLIYFQGNSAPDKSGLPSDRFSAERTGGSVSTLTIQRTQQEDSAVYLCASSHTLAGGPLETQYFGPGTRLLVL.

This sequence joins TRBV11-3 and TRBJ2-1; tentative D call: TRBD2 (6 bases). CDR3 size: 14 residues. Trimming cost V 4 bases and J 9 bases, with 16 bases left between them. Germline CDR1 is SGHNT and CDR2 is YENEEA. The CDR3 here is CASSSSTGAGEQFF. The CDR3 coding sequence is TGTGCCAGCAGCTCTTCCACGGGAGCGGGTGAGCAGTTCTTC.

The genes are TRBV18 and TRBJ1-6; possibly TRBD1 for D (6 bases). The germline CDR1 and CDR2 sequences are KGHSH and LQKENI. The CDR3 consists of 16 residues. With 5 bases removed from V and 8 bases from J, the gap between germline ends came to 19 bases. CDR3 amino acids: CASSSQESGVDSPLHF. CDR3 sequence (DNA): TGTGCCAGCTCATCCCAGGAGTCAGGGGTGGATTCACCCCTCCACTTT.

The chain employs TRBV9 and TRBJ2-6, with D unresolved. Per germline, CDR1 SGDLS and CDR2 YYNGEE. This CDR3 has 16 residues. V was trimmed by 0 bases and J by 4 bases, leaving 11 bases between them. CDR3 residues: CASSVVDFGGANVLTF. The CDR3 coding sequence is TGTGCCAGCAGCGTAGTGGATTTTGGGGGGGCCAACGTCCTGACTTTC.

This chain links TRBV27 with TRBJ1-1; D ambiguous. Germline-derived CDR1 and CDR2 are MNHEY and SMNVEV (reference sequence). V was clipped by 6 bases and J by 1 base, with 18 bases between them. CDR3 length: 16 residues. In nucleotides, the CDR3 is TGTGCCAGCAGCAATCGACAAGCCGGGAGGAACACTGAAGCTTTCTTT. Its translation: CASSNRQAGRNTEAFF.

This clone was seen once. This chain joins TRBV2 and TRBJ1-5, with D tentatively TRBD1 (6 bases). CDR3 length: 15 residues. The V end was cut by 3 bases, the J end by 2 bases, with 11 bases between. Germline loops: CDR1 SNHLY, CDR2 FYNNEI. The CDR3 DNA reads as TGTGCCAGCAGTGAGGGGGGGGCTGGCAATCAGCCCCAGCATTTT. This gives the protein CASSEGGAGNQPQHF.